This TCR beta chain stems from a study of cytomegalovirus exposure and HLA in healthy donors. The overall study: About 80 million unique TCR sequences came from HLA-typed donors in an early release. Genotyping showed 81% of hundreds of donors falling in the Caucasian-associated ancestry cluster.

Broader study findings: Across donors, sequencing depth was assumed by presence/absence analyses to be roughly uniform.

In the case of this clone: Its antigen is still unknown.

This CDR3 is built from 18 residues. Losses at the gene ends were 0 bases for V and 5 bases for J; bases not matched to a gene: 4. CDR1 is KGHSH and CDR2 is LQKENI in the germline V gene. PCR employed 60 Vbeta and 13 Jbeta primers. Generated by immunoSEQ multiplex PCR, the TCRdb table keeps only in-frame clones and is missing some. The repertoire holds about 140,000 clones, with under 70% as singletons. The chain employs TRBV18 and TRBJ2-2; the match to TRBD2 covers 15 bases. The clonotype was recovered from a man between 25 and 39 years old in good health and CMV-seropositive. Sequencing was performed on PBMCs. CDR3 in amino acids: CASSPPGLAGGRTGELFF. Written as DNA, the CDR3 is TGTGCCAGCTCACCACCGGGACTAGCGGGAGGACGGACCGGGGAGCTGTTTTTT.